Listed below are T cell receptor beta chains from one sample, sequenced in a study of blood T cell repertoires in COVID-19. The repertoire was sequenced with immunoSEQ multiplex PCR; TCRdb's copy has only in-frame clones and lacks some. The repertoire includes over 150,000 clones, around 85% of them detected once, and roughly 6.2% sits in the top ten. What was sequenced was PBMCs or T cells enriched from blood (not recorded which). All receptors derive from a man aged 40-55 years who had recovered from COVID-19. Each CDR3 is given with its conserved first and last residue. The order of the fields is D gene, J gene, V gene, clone size, CDR3 DNA, CDR3 protein. D genes are given only for firm matches. The listing skips clone size in some rows; elsewhere it reads once, few, many or a size class.

d_gene: -; j_gene: TRBJ2-7; v_gene: TRBV28; abundance: -; CDR3nt: TGTGCCAGCAGCTTGGGGGAGGTCGAGCAGTACTTC; CDR3aa: CASSLGEVEQYF
d_gene: -; j_gene: TRBJ1-5; v_gene: TRBV18; abundance: -; CDR3nt: TGTGCCAGCTCACCACCGGGGGGGTCCCCCAATCAGCCCCAGCATTTT; CDR3aa: CASSPPGGSPNQPQHF
d_gene: TRBD1; j_gene: TRBJ1-2; v_gene: TRBV6-5; abundance: -; CDR3nt: TGTGCCAGCAGTCCCCAGGGGGCTGGCTATGGCTACACCTTC; CDR3aa: CASSPQGAGYGYTF
d_gene: -; j_gene: TRBJ1-1; v_gene: TRBV6-5; abundance: -; CDR3nt: TGTGCCAGCAGCAGGGGCGTGAACACTGAAGCTTTCTTT; CDR3aa: CASSRGVNTEAFF
d_gene: TRBD2; j_gene: TRBJ2-5; v_gene: TRBV18; abundance: -; CDR3nt: TGTGCCAGCTCCCCTAGCGGTTTGCAAGAGACCCAGTACTTC; CDR3aa: CASSPSGLQETQYF
d_gene: TRBD2; j_gene: TRBJ2-4; v_gene: TRBV12-5; abundance: -; CDR3nt: TGTGCTAGTGGTGACTTAGCGGGGGACTACTTC; CDR3aa: CASGDLAGDYF
d_gene: TRBD1; j_gene: TRBJ1-3; v_gene: TRBV9; abundance: -; CDR3nt: TGTGCCAGCAGCGCCTCCCGGGACAGGGTCCCCTCTGGAAACACCATATATTTT; CDR3aa: CASSASRDRVPSGNTIYF
d_gene: -; j_gene: TRBJ2-2; v_gene: TRBV11-2; abundance: -; CDR3nt: TGTGCCAGCAGCCCCCGACAGATCCTAAACGGGGAGCTGTTTTTT; CDR3aa: CASSPRQILNGELFF
d_gene: -; j_gene: TRBJ1-2; v_gene: TRBV6-5; abundance: few; CDR3nt: TGTGCCAGCACTGGAAGTAGGGGTGTTGATGGCTACACCTTC; CDR3aa: CASTGSRGVDGYTF
d_gene: -; j_gene: TRBJ2-7; v_gene: TRBV9; abundance: -; CDR3nt: TGTGCCAGCAGCGGCGGGACCCCAGGGAGGCAGTACTTC; CDR3aa: CASSGGTPGRQYF
d_gene: TRBD2; j_gene: TRBJ2-5; v_gene: TRBV3-1/TRBV3-2; abundance: -; CDR3nt: TGTGCCAGCAGCCAATTAGCGGGGGGGTTTCAAGAGACCCAGTACTTC; CDR3aa: CASSQLAGGFQETQYF
d_gene: -; j_gene: TRBJ2-5; v_gene: TRBV21-1; abundance: -; CDR3nt: TGTGCCAGCAGCAAGGCCGGGAAAGCACTGGTGGGGACCCAGTACTTC; CDR3aa: CASSKAGKALVGTQYF
d_gene: TRBD2; j_gene: TRBJ2-5; v_gene: TRBV2; abundance: -; CDR3nt: TGTGCCAGCAGGATGGGACTAGCTGCGCTCCAAGAGACCCAGTACTTC; CDR3aa: CASRMGLAALQETQYF
d_gene: TRBD1; j_gene: TRBJ2-7; v_gene: TRBV27; abundance: -; CDR3nt: TGTGCCAGCAGTTTATCGGGACAGATCTACGAGCAGTACTTC; CDR3aa: CASSLSGQIYEQYF
d_gene: -; j_gene: TRBJ2-7; v_gene: TRBV6-1; abundance: -; CDR3nt: TGTGCCAGCAGTGAATTTGGGCAGGTTCTGTACGAGCAGTACTTC; CDR3aa: CASSEFGQVLYEQYF
d_gene: TRBD1; j_gene: TRBJ2-3; v_gene: TRBV19; abundance: -; CDR3nt: TGTGCTGCAGGGACAGCCGGGTTTACACAGTATTTT; CDR3aa: CAAGTAGFTQYF
d_gene: -; j_gene: TRBJ1-2; v_gene: TRBV10-2; abundance: -; CDR3nt: TGCGCCAGCAGTGGTCAGGGAACCAACTATGGCTACACCTTC; CDR3aa: CASSGQGTNYGYTF
d_gene: -; j_gene: TRBJ1-2; v_gene: TRBV2; abundance: -; CDR3nt: TGTGCCAGCAGTGTACAGGGCCATGGCTACACCTTC; CDR3aa: CASSVQGHGYTF
d_gene: -; j_gene: TRBJ2-1; v_gene: TRBV5-4; abundance: -; CDR3nt: TGTGCCAGCAGCTTGGAAGCGGCACTTGGGAATGAGCAGTTCTTC; CDR3aa: CASSLEAALGNEQFF
d_gene: TRBD1; j_gene: TRBJ2-1; v_gene: TRBV2; abundance: -; CDR3nt: TGTGCCAGCGGGACAGACTCCTACAATGAGCAGTTCTTC; CDR3aa: CASGTDSYNEQFF
d_gene: -; j_gene: TRBJ2-7; v_gene: TRBV30; abundance: -; CDR3nt: TGTGCCGGTAATCCCAGGGTGGCGCACGGGGGATACGAGCAGTACTTC; CDR3aa: CAGNPRVAHGGYEQYF
d_gene: -; j_gene: TRBJ1-5; v_gene: TRBV6-2/TRBV6-3; abundance: -; CDR3nt: TGTGCCAGCTGCCCCGCCGGGAACAATCAGCCCCAGCATTTT; CDR3aa: CASCPAGNNQPQHF
d_gene: TRBD1; j_gene: TRBJ1-6; v_gene: TRBV30; abundance: -; CDR3nt: TGTGCCTGGGGGACAGTGGCACCCCTCCACTTT; CDR3aa: CAWGTVAPLHF
d_gene: -; j_gene: TRBJ1-6; v_gene: TRBV5-6; abundance: -; CDR3nt: TGTGCCAGCAGCTTTATCTCCGACAGGTTACGGTCACCCCTCCACTTT; CDR3aa: CASSFISDRLRSPLHF
d_gene: -; j_gene: TRBJ1-2; v_gene: TRBV12-3/TRBV12-4; abundance: -; CDR3nt: TGTGCCAGCAGCCCGGTTGCGCACTATGGCTACACCTTC; CDR3aa: CASSPVAHYGYTF
d_gene: TRBD1; j_gene: TRBJ1-5; v_gene: TRBV10-3; abundance: -; CDR3nt: TGTGCCATCAGTCCCAGACAGGGTAACCAGCCCCAGCATTTT; CDR3aa: CAISPRQGNQPQHF
d_gene: TRBD2; j_gene: TRBJ2-3; v_gene: TRBV5-1; abundance: once; CDR3nt: TGCGCCAGCAGCTCGGGACTAGCGACAGATACGCAGTATTTT; CDR3aa: CASSSGLATDTQYF
d_gene: TRBD2; j_gene: TRBJ2-2; v_gene: TRBV4-2; abundance: few; CDR3nt: TGTGCCAGCAGCCAAGAGTCTAGCGGGAGGGTGACCACCGGGGAGCTGTTTTTT; CDR3aa: CASSQESSGRVTTGELFF
d_gene: -; j_gene: TRBJ2-5; v_gene: TRBV19; abundance: -; CDR3nt: TGTGCCAGTAGTATGCCCGGGAGAGAGACCCAGTACTTC; CDR3aa: CASSMPGRETQYF
d_gene: TRBD2; j_gene: TRBJ2-5; v_gene: TRBV9; abundance: -; CDR3nt: TGTGCCAGCAGCGTCACCCCTCAGCGGGGGGGAGAGACCCAGTACTTC; CDR3aa: CASSVTPQRGGETQYF
d_gene: TRBD1; j_gene: TRBJ1-4; v_gene: TRBV19; abundance: -; CDR3nt: TGTGCCAGTAGGGACAGGCAGCGGGAAAAACTGTTTTTT; CDR3aa: CASRDRQREKLFF
d_gene: -; j_gene: TRBJ1-1; v_gene: TRBV11-2; abundance: -; CDR3nt: TGTGCCAGCACGCTCCTGCGGGGGGCCACTGAAGCTTTCTTT; CDR3aa: CASTLLRGATEAFF
d_gene: TRBD1; j_gene: TRBJ2-7; v_gene: TRBV7-3; abundance: once; CDR3nt: TGTGCCAGCAGCCCCGGGACAGGGGCCTACGAGCAGTACTTC; CDR3aa: CASSPGTGAYEQYF
d_gene: -; j_gene: TRBJ1-2; v_gene: TRBV5-4; abundance: -; CDR3nt: TGTGCCAGCAGCTCAGGACAGAAGAACTATGGCTACACCTTC; CDR3aa: CASSSGQKNYGYTF
d_gene: TRBD1; j_gene: TRBJ2-2; v_gene: TRBV11-2; abundance: -; CDR3nt: TGTGCCAGCAGCCAGGGGGCAGCCGGGGAGCTGTTTTTT; CDR3aa: CASSQGAAGELFF
d_gene: -; j_gene: TRBJ2-3; v_gene: TRBV11-3; abundance: -; CDR3nt: TGTGCCAGCAGTCCTCACTCGGCAGATACGCAGTATTTT; CDR3aa: CASSPHSADTQYF
d_gene: -; j_gene: TRBJ1-1; v_gene: TRBV7-9; abundance: -; CDR3nt: TGTGCCAGCAGCTTGACCGGGACATCGAACACTGAAGCTTTCTTT; CDR3aa: CASSLTGTSNTEAFF
d_gene: TRBD1; j_gene: TRBJ1-2; v_gene: TRBV27; abundance: -; CDR3nt: TGTGCCAGCAGTTCCCAGGGGGCGCATGGCTACACCTTC; CDR3aa: CASSSQGAHGYTF
d_gene: TRBD1; j_gene: TRBJ2-1; v_gene: TRBV7-9; abundance: -; CDR3nt: TGTGCCAGCAGCTTGGCCCCCCTGGGACAGGGGATCGATGAGCAGTTCTTC; CDR3aa: CASSLAPLGQGIDEQFF
d_gene: -; j_gene: TRBJ2-1; v_gene: TRBV27; abundance: -; CDR3nt: TGTGCCAGCAGTCCCAACAGTTGGAATGAGCAGTTCTTC; CDR3aa: CASSPNSWNEQFF
d_gene: TRBD2; j_gene: TRBJ2-2; v_gene: TRBV2; abundance: -; CDR3nt: TGTGCCAGCAGTTATCTAGCGGGAGCCCGCTCGAACACCGGGGAGCTGTTTTTT; CDR3aa: CASSYLAGARSNTGELFF
d_gene: -; j_gene: TRBJ1-3; v_gene: TRBV27; abundance: -; CDR3nt: TGTGCCAGCAGTTTCTCGGCGGGCTCTGGAAACACCATATATTTT; CDR3aa: CASSFSAGSGNTIYF
d_gene: -; j_gene: TRBJ2-7; v_gene: TRBV11-3; abundance: -; CDR3nt: TGTGCCAGCAGCCGCTACAGGGACTACGAGCAGTACTTC; CDR3aa: CASSRYRDYEQYF
d_gene: TRBD1; j_gene: TRBJ2-7; v_gene: TRBV6-5; abundance: -; CDR3nt: TGTGCCAACAACGACCCGGGACAGGGGACCTACGAGCAGTACTTC; CDR3aa: CANNDPGQGTYEQYF
d_gene: -; j_gene: TRBJ1-2; v_gene: TRBV19; abundance: -; CDR3nt: TGTGCCAGTAGTCTCAAATGGTCGCAGTTCTATGGCTACACCTTC; CDR3aa: CASSLKWSQFYGYTF
d_gene: TRBD2; j_gene: TRBJ2-1; v_gene: TRBV7-3; abundance: -; CDR3nt: TGTGCCAGCAGCGGCAATCAGCGGGAGGAGCAGTTCTTC; CDR3aa: CASSGNQREEQFF
d_gene: TRBD2; j_gene: TRBJ2-1; v_gene: TRBV7-8; abundance: -; CDR3nt: TGTGCCAGCATTAGCGGGAGGGCCTCCTACAATGAGCAGTTCTTC; CDR3aa: CASISGRASYNEQFF